This T cell receptor beta chain was documented in a study of blood T cell repertoires in COVID-19. Across the whole study: Donors in the United States, Italy and Spain gave samples during acute or convalescent COVID-19. PBMCs, B-cell-depleted T cells, or T cells provided the cDNA or gDNA that made up the material.

Original analysis: Nucleated cell number was recorded as an estimate derived from reference gene primer amplification. Assay: immunoSEQ multiplex PCR; the TCRdb copy retains only in-frame clones and omits some. The DNA gave D and trimming, while V, J and clone size come from that table. The table lists roughly 200,000 clones, roughly 84% of them singletons. Specimen: peripheral blood. This receptor was taken from a woman older than 75 with acute or convalescent COVID-19.

In DNA form, the CDR3 reads TGTGCCAGTAGTATAGGTTATGTCGGTGAGCAGTTCTTC. Its translation: CASSIGYVGEQFF. The chain couples TRBV19 to TRBJ2-1; D is unresolved. Per germline, CDR1 LNHDA and CDR2 SQIVND (reference sequence). Deletions cut 1 base from V and 9 bases from J, with 10 bases between. This CDR3 comprises 13 residues.